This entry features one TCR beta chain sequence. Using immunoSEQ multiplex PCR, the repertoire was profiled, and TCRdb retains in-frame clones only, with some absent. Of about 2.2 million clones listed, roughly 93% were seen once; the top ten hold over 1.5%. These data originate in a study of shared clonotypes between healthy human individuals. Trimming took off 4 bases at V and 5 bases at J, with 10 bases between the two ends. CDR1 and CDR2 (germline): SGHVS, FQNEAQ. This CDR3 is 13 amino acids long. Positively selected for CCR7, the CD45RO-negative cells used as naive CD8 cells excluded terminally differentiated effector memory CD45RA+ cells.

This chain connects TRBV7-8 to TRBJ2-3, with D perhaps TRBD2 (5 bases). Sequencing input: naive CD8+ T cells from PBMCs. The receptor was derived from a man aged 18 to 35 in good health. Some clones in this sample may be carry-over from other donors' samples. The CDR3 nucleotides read TGTGCCAGCAGCTCCCGTGGAGGAGATACGCAGTATTTT. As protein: CASSSRGGDTQYF.